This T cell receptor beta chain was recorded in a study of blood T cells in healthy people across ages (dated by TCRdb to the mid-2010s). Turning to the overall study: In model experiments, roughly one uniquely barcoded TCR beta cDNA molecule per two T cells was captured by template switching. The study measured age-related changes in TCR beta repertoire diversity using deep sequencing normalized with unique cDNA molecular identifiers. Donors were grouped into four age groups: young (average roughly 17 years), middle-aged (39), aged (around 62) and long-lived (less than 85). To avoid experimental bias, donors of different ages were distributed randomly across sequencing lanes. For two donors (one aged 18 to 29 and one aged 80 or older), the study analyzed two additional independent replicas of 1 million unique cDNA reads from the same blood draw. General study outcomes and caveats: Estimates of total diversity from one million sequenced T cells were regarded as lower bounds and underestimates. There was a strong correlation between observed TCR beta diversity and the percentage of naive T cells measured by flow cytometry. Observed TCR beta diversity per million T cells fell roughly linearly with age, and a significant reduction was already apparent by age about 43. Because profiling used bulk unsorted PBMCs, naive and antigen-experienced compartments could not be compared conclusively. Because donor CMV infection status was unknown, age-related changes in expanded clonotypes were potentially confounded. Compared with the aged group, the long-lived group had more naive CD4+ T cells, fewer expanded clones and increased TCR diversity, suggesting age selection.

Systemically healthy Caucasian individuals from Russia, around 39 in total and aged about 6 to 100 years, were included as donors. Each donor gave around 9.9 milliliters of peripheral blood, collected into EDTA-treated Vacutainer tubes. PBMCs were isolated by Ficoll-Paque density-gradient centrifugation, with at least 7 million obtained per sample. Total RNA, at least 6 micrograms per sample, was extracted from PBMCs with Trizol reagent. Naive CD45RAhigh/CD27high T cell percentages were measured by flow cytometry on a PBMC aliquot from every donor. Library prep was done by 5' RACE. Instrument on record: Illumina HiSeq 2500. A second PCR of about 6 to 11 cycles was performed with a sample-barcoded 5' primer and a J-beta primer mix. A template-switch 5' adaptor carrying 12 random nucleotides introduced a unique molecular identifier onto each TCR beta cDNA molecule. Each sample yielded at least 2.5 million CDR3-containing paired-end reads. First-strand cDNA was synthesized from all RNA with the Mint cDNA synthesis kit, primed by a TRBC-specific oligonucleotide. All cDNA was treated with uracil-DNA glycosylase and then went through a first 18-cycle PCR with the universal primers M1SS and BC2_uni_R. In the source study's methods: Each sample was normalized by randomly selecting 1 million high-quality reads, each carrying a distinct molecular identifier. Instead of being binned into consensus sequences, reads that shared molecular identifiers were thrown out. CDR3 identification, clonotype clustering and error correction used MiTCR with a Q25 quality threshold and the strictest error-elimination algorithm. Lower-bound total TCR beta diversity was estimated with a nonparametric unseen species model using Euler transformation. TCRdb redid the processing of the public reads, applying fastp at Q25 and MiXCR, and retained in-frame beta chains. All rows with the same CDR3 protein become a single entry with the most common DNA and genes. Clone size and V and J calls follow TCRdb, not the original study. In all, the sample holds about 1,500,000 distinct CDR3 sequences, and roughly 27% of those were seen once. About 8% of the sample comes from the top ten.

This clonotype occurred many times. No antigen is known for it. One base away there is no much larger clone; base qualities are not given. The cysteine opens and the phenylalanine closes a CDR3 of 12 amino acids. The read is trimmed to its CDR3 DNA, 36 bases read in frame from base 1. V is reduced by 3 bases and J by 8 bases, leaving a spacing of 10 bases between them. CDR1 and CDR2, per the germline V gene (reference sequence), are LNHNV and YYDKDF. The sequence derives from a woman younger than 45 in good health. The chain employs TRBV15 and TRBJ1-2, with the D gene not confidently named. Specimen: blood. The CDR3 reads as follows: CATSRALEGYTF. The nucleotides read TGTGCCACCAGCAGGGCCTTAGAAGGCTACACCTTC.